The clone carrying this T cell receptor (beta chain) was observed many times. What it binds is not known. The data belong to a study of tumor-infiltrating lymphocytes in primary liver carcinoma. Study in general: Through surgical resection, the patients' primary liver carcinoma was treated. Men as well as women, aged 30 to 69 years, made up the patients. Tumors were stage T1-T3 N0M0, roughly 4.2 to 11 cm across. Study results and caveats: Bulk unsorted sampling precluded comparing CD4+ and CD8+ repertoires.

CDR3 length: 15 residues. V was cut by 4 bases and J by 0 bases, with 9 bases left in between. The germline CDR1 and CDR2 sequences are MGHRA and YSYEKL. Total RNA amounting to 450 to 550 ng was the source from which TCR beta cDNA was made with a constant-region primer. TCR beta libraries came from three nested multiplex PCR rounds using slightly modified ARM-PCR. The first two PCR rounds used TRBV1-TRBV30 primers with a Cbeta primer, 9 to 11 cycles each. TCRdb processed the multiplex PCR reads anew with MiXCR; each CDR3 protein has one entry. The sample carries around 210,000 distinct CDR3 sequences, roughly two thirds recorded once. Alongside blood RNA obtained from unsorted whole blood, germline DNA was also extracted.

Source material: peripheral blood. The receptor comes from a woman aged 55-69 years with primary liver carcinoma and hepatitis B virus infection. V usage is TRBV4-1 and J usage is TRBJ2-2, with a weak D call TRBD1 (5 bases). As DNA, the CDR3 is TGCGCCAGCAGCCCTGGACAAACGAACACCGGGGAGCTGTTTTTT. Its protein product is CASSPGQTNTGELFF.